This T cell receptor (beta chain) was identified in a study of blood T cell repertoires in COVID-19. About the research overall: From the United States, Italy and Spain came samples of acute and convalescent COVID-19. PBMCs, B-cell-depleted T cells, or T cells were the source of the cDNA or gDNA that made up the material.

This CDR3 comprises 13 residues. The germline V and J ends were trimmed by 0 bases and 6 bases, with 12 bases remaining between them. Germline values: CDR1 GTSNPN, CDR2 SVGIG (reference sequence). Per the original methods: Amplification from reference gene primers served as the basis for estimated nucleated cell counts. Generated by immunoSEQ multiplex PCR, the TCRdb table keeps only in-frame clones and is missing some. From that table come the V and J calls and clone size; the DNA was used to work out D and trimming. The sample includes 30,000 to 40,000 clones, approximately 90% of them seen just once.

The J gene is TRBJ2-7, the V gene TRBV30; weak D call: TRBD2 (6 bases). Sequencing was performed on peripheral blood. This sequence originates from a man between 50 and 59 years old with active COVID-19. The CDR3 DNA follows: TGTGCCTGGAGTGTAGGTGCCGGGGGCGAGCAGTACTTC. This encodes CAWSVGAGGEQYF.